These 19 T cell receptor delta chains were sequenced from one sample in a study of gamma-delta chains in newborns, infants, children. TCRdb used CATT to re-call clones from the reads. In the table there are about 3,400 delta-chain clones, under 0.35% of which are singletons. Sequencing was carried out using blood. These TCRs come from a child who was a newborn, infant or young child, either healthy, febrile or measles-vaccinated (not recorded which).

The table lists this clone with a few counts. It differs at one base from a far larger clone, so likely a read error. Distinct nucleotide sequences in the sample also encode this CDR3. The rearrangement uses TRDV2 and TRDJ3; 8 bases map to TRDD3. CDR1 is GEAIGNYY, CDR2 EKD, per germline. CDR3 length equals 18 residues. The CDR3 reads CACDPTGGVSWDTRQMFF. Written as DNA, the CDR3 is TGTGCCTGTGACCCTACTGGGGGCGTCTCCTGGGACACCCGGCAGATGTTTTTC.

This clone was detected only a few times. The protein given by TCRdb reflects a much larger clone and differs at residue 3 from this DNA's translation, likely from a read error; the protein shown is the DNA's translation. This chain uses TRDV2 with TRDJ3; 8 nucleotides align to TRDD3. The CDR3 is 19 residues long. In germline, CDR1 is GEAIGNYY, CDR2 EKD. The DNA of the CDR3 is TGTGCCAGTGACACCGCGGGATACGCCAGGTCCTGGGACACCCGACAGATGTTTTTC. It yields the protein CASDTAGYARSWDTRQMFF.

This clone was picked up a small number of times. The mismatch at residue 15 between this DNA's translation and the TCRdb protein of a much larger clone likely reflects a read error; the protein shown is translated from the DNA. The J gene is TRDJ3, the V gene TRDV2; TRDD3 agrees at 8 bases. The CDR3 spans 18 residues. Germline V gene lookup returns CDR1 GEAIGNYY and CDR2 EKD. The chain's CDR3 is CACDTVLGGSWDTRRMFF. Written as DNA, the CDR3 is TGTGCCTGTGACACCGTACTGGGGGGCTCCTGGGACACCCGACGGATGTTTTTC.

This clone has a handful of counts. The protein in TCRdb stems from a much larger clone and differs at residue 8 from this DNA's translation, likely a read error; here the protein is translated from the DNA. Other DNA sequences in the sample encode the same CDR3. The chain couples TRDV2 to TRDJ3; D call uncertain. The CDR3 has 16 amino acids. From germline, CDR1 is GEAIGNYY and CDR2 EKD. V was cut by 0 bases and J by 1 base, with 6 bases left in between. The CDR3 protein is CACDTVGSWDTRQMFF. In DNA, the CDR3 is TGTGCCTGTGACACCGTGGGTTCCTGGGACACCCGACAGATGTTTTTC.

To note about this clone: This DNA translates differently at residue 18 from the TCRdb protein, which is that of a much larger clone; a read error is likely, and the protein shown is the DNA's own translation. The V call is TRDV2, the J call TRDJ3; 8 nucleotides line up with TRDD3. In germline, CDR1 is GEAIGNYY, CDR2 EKD. The CDR3 is 19 residues long. Written as DNA, the CDR3 is TGTGCCTGTGACAAAGTACTGGGGGGGAGCTCCTGGGACACCCGACAGATGATTTTC. It yields the protein CACDKVLGGSSWDTRQMIF.

As regards this clone: A read error likely explains why the TCRdb protein, taken from a much larger clone, differs from this DNA's translation at residue 8; the protein shown is translated from the DNA. The CDR3 sequence is CACDGIVRGQSRDTRQMFF. The CDR3 DNA sequence: TGTGCCTGTGACGGCATCGTGAGGGGCCAGTCCCGGGACACCCGACAGATGTTTTTC. The chain employs TRDV2 and TRDJ3; no reliable D call. V was pared by 3 bases and J by 5 bases, with 22 bases between. The V gene's germline CDR1 is GEAIGNYY and CDR2 EKD. This CDR3 spans 19 amino acids.

Details on this clone: A far larger clone is one base from this, pointing to a likely read error. Other DNA sequences in this specimen translate into the identical CDR3. The V gene is TRDV2, the J gene TRDJ3, with D maybe TRDD3 (6 bases). The length of the CDR3 is 17 residues. Per the germline V gene, CDR1 is GEAIGNYY and CDR2 is EKD. Between the trimmed V and J ends, which lost 3 bases and 1 base, there was a span of 12 bases. The CDR3 bases are TGTGCCTGTGACGTACTAGGGGATTCCTGGGACACCCGACAGATGTTTTTC. Protein sequence: CACDVLGDSWDTRQMFF.

On this clone itself: This likely stems from a read error, as it lies one base from a far larger clone. This sample also contains other DNA sequences that code for the same CDR3. The chain couples TRDV2 to TRDJ3, with 9 positions matching TRDD3. CDR3 length equals 20 residues. The germline CDR1 and CDR2 sequences are GEAIGNYY and EKD. The CDR3 bases are TGTGCCTGCGACACGAAGTACTGGGGGAATAGCTCCTGGGACACCCGACAGATGTTTTTC. It encodes CACDTKYWGNSSWDTRQMFF.

This clone was observed a handful of times. Translating this DNA gives a protein that differs at residue 11 from the TCRdb one, which belongs to a much larger clone; a read error is likely, and the protein shown is this translation. The chain employs TRDV2 and TRDJ3; 7 positions match TRDD3. The ends lost 0 bases at V and 2 bases at J; junction bases unmatched: 12. Germline CDR1 GEAIGNYY, CDR2 EKD. This CDR3 contains 20 residues. DNA of the CDR3: TGTGCCTGTGACACCGTATTAAGGGGATATGACACCTGGGACACCCGACAGATGTTTTTC. Protein sequence: CACDTVLRGYDTWDTRQMFF.

This clone was counted between two and nine times. It is likely a read error: a sequence one base away is far more abundant. Different DNA sequences within this sample yield the same CDR3. The chain employs TRDV2 and TRDJ2; 9 nucleotides align to TRDD3. The CDR3 is 15 amino acids. Germline lookup yields CDR1 GEAIGNYY and CDR2 EKD. The ends lost 7 bases at V and 4 bases at J; junction bases unmatched: 9. The chain's CDR3 is CACDVLGDPTAQLFF. In DNA, the CDR3 is TGTGCCTGCGATGTACTGGGGGACCCGACAGCACAACTCTTCTTT.

This chain uses TRDV2 with TRDJ2, with 8 bases that match TRDD3. There are 15 residues in the CDR3. With V trimmed by 4 bases and J by 6 bases, 9 bases remained unmatched. Germline values: CDR1 GEAIGNYY, CDR2 EKD. In DNA form, the CDR3 reads TGTGCCTGTGAGGTACTGGGGGCCCCGGCAGCACAACTCTTCTTT. Translated: CACEVLGAPAAQLFF.

Points on this clone: For this DNA, TCRdb reports the protein of a much larger clone, which diverges at residue 14, most likely from a read error; the protein presented here is translated directly from the DNA. This sequence joins TRDV2 and TRDJ2; 13 nucleotides match TRDD3. Germline CDR1 reads GEAIGNYY; CDR2 reads EKD. The CDR3 totals 19 residues. DNA for the CDR3: TGTGCCTGTGACCCTACTGGGGGATACGCCCCAGCTTTGGCAGCACAACTCTTCTTT. It translates to CACDPTGGYAPALAAQLFF.

By share, this clone counts as large. The same CDR3 also results from other DNA sequences found in this sample. The rearrangement uses TRDV2 and TRDJ3; possible D gene TRDD3, 5 bases. V was shortened by 0 bases and J by 2 bases, with 10 bases between the two germline ends. This CDR3 is built from 17 residues. Germline V gives CDR1 GEAIGNYY, CDR2 EKD. In DNA form, the CDR3 reads TGTGCCTGTGACACCGCCTGGGAAACCTGGGACACCCGACAGATGTTTTTC. Its protein product is CACDTAWETWDTRQMFF.

Concerning this clone: Germline is not matched at one junction end, which may reflect a read error. The genes are TRDV2 and TRDJ2; TRDD3 matches 8 bases. Germline V lookup: CDR1 GEAIGNYY, CDR2 EKD. CDR3 length: 15 residues. The CDR3, as DNA: TGTGCCTGTGAAGTACTGGGGGCCCCGACAGCACACCTCTTCTTT. As protein: CACEVLGAPTAHLFF.

For this clone: The mismatch at residue 10 between this DNA's translation and the TCRdb protein of a much larger clone likely reflects a read error; the protein shown is translated from the DNA. V and J are TRDV2 and TRDJ3; maybe TRDD3 (5 bases). The CDR3 is 18 amino acids. V was shortened by 0 bases and J by 2 bases, with 13 bases between the two germline ends. Germline CDR1 reads GEAIGNYY; CDR2 reads EKD. CDR3 DNA sequence: TGTGCCTGTGACACCGCGGGGGCCAGCCCCTGGGACACCCGACAGATGTTTTTC. Translated, it gives CACDTAGASPWDTRQMFF.

Concerning this clone: The mismatch at residue 12 between this DNA's translation and the TCRdb protein of a much larger clone likely reflects a read error; the protein shown is translated from the DNA. The chain recombines TRDV2 with TRDJ1; 10 nucleotides match TRDD3. The ends lost 3 bases at V and 2 bases at J; junction bases unmatched: 14. Germline V gene data show CDR1 as GEAIGNYY and CDR2 as EKD. The CDR3 sequence is 18 residues long. The CDR3 sequence: CACDAGVHYWGMTDKLIF. The DNA for the CDR3 is TGTGCCTGTGACGCCGGGGTACATTACTGGGGGATGACCGATAAACTCATCTTT.

Only a few counts were recorded for this clone. The protein TCRdb gives is from a much larger clone and does not agree with this DNA's translation at residues 8 and 12, likely a read error; the protein shown here comes from the DNA. The J gene was recorded as TRDJ2; no V gene was called; the table's D call, TRDD3, was not checked against the DNA. The CDR3 contains 15 residues. The CDR3 bases are TGTGCCTGTGACATACTGGGGGCTTTGACAGCACACCTCTTCTTT. It is translated as CACDILGALTAHLFF.

In this sample, this clone turned up a few times. A read error likely explains why the TCRdb protein, taken from a much larger clone, differs from this DNA's translation at residue 14; the protein shown is translated from the DNA. V gene TRDV2 combines with J gene TRDJ3; 12 positions agree with TRDD3. Looked up from germline, CDR1 is GEAIGNYY and CDR2 is EKD. The CDR3 is made up of 21 amino acids. CDR3 nucleotide sequence: TGTGCCTGTGACACCGTACTGGGGGATACCCCTAGCTCCAGGGACACCCGACAGATGTTTTTC. It yields the protein CACDTVLGDTPSSRDTRQMFF.

In this sample, this clone turned up a few times. A far larger clone differs by one base, so this is likely a read error. The identical CDR3 is also encoded by other nucleotide sequences in the sample. The V call is TRDV2, the J call TRDJ1; D gene unclear. There are 15 residues in the CDR3. In germline, CDR1 is GEAIGNYY, CDR2 EKD. This chain's CDR3 is CACDTLLSPLDKLIF. CDR3 nucleotide sequence: TGCGCCTGTGACACGCTACTTTCGCCGCTCGATAAACTCATCTTT.